This T cell receptor beta chain came from a study of shared T cell receptors in the human thymus. J was trimmed by 5 bases and V by 6 bases; bases with no gene match: 7. Germline V lookup: CDR1 MNHNY, CDR2 SVGAGI (reference sequence). The CDR3 is 14 amino acids. Using immunoSEQ multiplex PCR, the repertoire was profiled, and TCRdb retains in-frame clones only, with some absent. The sample consists of hundreds of thousands of clones, around 87% of them appearing once. These data also formed part of another study, on human thymus T cells. Per that paper: Surgeons resected thymus tissue during corrective heart surgery. Unrelated individuals were reported by related research to share highly overlapping thymic repertoires.

The receptor was derived from a boy under two years old with a congenital heart defect. The V call is TRBV6-6, the J call TRBJ2-1, with 7 bases matching TRBD1. Material: thymocytes. The CDR3 DNA reads as TGTGCCAGCAGGCCGGACAGGAGCAACAATGAGCAGTTCTTC. This encodes CASRPDRSNNEQFF.